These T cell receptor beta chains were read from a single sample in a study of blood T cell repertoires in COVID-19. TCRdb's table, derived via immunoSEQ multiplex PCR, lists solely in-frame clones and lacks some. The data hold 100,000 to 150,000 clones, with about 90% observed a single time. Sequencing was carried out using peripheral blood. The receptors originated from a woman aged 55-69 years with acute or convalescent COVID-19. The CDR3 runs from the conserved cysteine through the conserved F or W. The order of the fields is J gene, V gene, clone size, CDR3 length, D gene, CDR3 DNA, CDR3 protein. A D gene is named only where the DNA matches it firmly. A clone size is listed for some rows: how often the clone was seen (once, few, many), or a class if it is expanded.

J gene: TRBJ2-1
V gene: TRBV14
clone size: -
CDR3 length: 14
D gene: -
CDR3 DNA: TGTGCCAGCAGCCAAACCGGTTTCTACAATGAGCAGTTCTTC
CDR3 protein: CASSQTGFYNEQFF

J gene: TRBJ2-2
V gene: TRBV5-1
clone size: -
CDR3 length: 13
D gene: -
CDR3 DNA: TGCGCCAGCAGCTCCCAGAACACCGGGGAGCTGTTTTTT
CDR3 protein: CASSSQNTGELFF

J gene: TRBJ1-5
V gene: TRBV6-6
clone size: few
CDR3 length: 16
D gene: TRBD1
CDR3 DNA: TGTGCCAGCAGTTATCTAGACAGGGGTCGCAATCAGCCCCAGCATTTT
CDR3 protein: CASSYLDRGRNQPQHF

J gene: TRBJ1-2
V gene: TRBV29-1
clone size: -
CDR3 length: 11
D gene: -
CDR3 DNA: TGCAGCGCCGGGACTGGATATGGCTACACCTTC
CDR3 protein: CSAGTGYGYTF

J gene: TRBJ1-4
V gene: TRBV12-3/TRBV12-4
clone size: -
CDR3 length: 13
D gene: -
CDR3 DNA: TGTGCCAGCAGTTTTGTTGGAGGTGGCAAACTGTTTTTT
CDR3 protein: CASSFVGGGKLFF

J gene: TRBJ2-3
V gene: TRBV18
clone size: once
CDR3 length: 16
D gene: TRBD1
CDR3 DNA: TGTGCCAGCTCACCACCGTGGACAGGGGGCGCAGATACGCAGTATTTT
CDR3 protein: CASSPPWTGGADTQYF

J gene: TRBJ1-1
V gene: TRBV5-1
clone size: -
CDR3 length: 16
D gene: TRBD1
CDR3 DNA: TGCGCCAGCAGCTTGGGAGGGACAGGGACGAACACTGAAGCTTTCTTT
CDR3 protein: CASSLGGTGTNTEAFF

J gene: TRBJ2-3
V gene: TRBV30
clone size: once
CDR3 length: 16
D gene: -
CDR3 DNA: TGTGCCTGGAGCCGAGCGACCACGGGGGGCACAGATACGCAGTATTTT
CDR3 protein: CAWSRATTGGTDTQYF

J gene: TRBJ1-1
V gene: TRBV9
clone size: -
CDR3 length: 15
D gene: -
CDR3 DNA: TGTGCCAGCAGCGCGAGTTCTGCACGAAACACTGAAGCTTTCTTT
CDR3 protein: CASSASSARNTEAFF

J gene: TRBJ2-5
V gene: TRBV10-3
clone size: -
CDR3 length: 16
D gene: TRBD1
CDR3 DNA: TGTGCCATCAGTGAGTCGATGAGACAGGGGCAAGAGACCCAGTACTTC
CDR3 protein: CAISESMRQGQETQYF

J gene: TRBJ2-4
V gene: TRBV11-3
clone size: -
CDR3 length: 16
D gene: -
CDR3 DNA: TGTGCCAGCAGCTTCTCAAGACCGGGGTGGGAAAACATTCAGTACTTC
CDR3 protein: CASSFSRPGWENIQYF

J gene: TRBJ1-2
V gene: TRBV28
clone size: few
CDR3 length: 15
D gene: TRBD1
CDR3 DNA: TGTGCCAGCAGTTTAGTCGTCGGGACAGGTCTCGGCTACACCTTC
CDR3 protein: CASSLVVGTGLGYTF

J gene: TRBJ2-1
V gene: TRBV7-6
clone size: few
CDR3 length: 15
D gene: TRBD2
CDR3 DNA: TGTGCCAGCAGCTCCGGGAGGGCCACAATGAATGAGCAGTTCTTC
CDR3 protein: CASSSGRATMNEQFF

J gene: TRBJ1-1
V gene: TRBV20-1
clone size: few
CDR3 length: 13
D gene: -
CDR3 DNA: TGCAGTGCTAGTGATGCCCCCATCACTATAGGTTTCTTT
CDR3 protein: CSASDAPITIGFF

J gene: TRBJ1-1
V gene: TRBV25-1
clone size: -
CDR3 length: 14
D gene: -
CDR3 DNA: TGTGCCAGCAGTGCCCGGGACACATACACTGAAGCTTTCTTT
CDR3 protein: CASSARDTYTEAFF

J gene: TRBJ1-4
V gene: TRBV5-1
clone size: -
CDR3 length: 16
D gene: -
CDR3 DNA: TGCGCCAGCAGCTTGGGGTTGGCCAAGCGAGGTGAAAAACTGTTTTTT
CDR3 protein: CASSLGLAKRGEKLFF

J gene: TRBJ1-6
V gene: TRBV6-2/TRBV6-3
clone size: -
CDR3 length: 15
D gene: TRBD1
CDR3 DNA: TGTGCCAGCAGTTATAGGAAACAGGGGAATTCACCCCTCCACTTT
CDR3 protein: CASSYRKQGNSPLHF

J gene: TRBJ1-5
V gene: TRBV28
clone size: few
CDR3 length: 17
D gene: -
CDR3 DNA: TGTGCCAGCAGTTCTCGGCGTTGGGGGCAGGACATACAGCCCCAGCATTTT
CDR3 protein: CASSSRRWGQDIQPQHF

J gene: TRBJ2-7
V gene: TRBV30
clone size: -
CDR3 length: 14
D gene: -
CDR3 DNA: TGTGCCTGGAGTCACGGGACTCCGGTCTACGAGCAGTACTTC
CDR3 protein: CAWSHGTPVYEQYF

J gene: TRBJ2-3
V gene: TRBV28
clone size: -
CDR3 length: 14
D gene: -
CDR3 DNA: TGTGCCAGCAGTGGGGGGGGCAGCACAGATACGCAGTATTTT
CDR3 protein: CASSGGGSTDTQYF

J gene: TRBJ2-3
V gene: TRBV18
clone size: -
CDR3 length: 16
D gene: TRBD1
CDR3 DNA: TGTGCCAGCTCACCACTTACCGGACAGGGTATAGATACGCAGTATTTT
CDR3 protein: CASSPLTGQGIDTQYF

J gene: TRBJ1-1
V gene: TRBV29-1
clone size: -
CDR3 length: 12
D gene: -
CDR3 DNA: TGCAGCGTTATGGACGGACTCACTGAAGCTTTCTTT
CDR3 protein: CSVMDGLTEAFF

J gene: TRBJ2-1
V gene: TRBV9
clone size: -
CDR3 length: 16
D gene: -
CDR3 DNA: TGTGCCAGCAGCCCCCGGACTGGCCGGTCCTACAATGAGCAGTTCTTC
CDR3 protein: CASSPRTGRSYNEQFF

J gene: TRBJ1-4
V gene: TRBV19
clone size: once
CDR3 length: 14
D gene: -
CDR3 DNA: TGTGCCAGTAGTATCTCCCCTACAGGGAGAAAACTGTTTTTT
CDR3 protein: CASSISPTGRKLFF

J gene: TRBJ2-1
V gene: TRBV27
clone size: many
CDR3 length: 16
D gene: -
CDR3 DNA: TGTGCCAGCAGTCGCCTTTCGGCGGACTCCTACAATGAGCAGTTCTTC
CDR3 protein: CASSRLSADSYNEQFF

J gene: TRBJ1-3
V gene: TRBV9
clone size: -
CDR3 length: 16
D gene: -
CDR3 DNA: TGTGCCAGCAGCCCCCGGGGGGGTCTCTCTGGAAACACCATATATTTT
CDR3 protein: CASSPRGGLSGNTIYF

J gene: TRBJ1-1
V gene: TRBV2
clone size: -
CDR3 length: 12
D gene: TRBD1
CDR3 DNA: TGTGCCAGCGACAGGGGTGGCACTGAAGCTTTCTTT
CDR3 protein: CASDRGGTEAFF

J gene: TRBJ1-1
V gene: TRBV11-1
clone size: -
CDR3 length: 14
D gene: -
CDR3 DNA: TGTGCCAGCAGCGAACAGGGTCAGTGGGGGAAAGCTTTCTTT
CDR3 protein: CASSEQGQWGKAFF

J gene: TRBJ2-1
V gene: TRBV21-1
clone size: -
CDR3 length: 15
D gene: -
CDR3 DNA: TGTGCCAGCCGCAGGTCTAATAATAAGTGCAATGAGCAGTTCTTC
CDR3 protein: CASRRSNNKCNEQFF

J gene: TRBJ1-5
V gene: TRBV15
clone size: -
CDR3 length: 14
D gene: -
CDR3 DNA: TGTGCCACCAGCAGAGGTGGGCCGAATCAGCCCCAGCATTTT
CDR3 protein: CATSRGGPNQPQHF